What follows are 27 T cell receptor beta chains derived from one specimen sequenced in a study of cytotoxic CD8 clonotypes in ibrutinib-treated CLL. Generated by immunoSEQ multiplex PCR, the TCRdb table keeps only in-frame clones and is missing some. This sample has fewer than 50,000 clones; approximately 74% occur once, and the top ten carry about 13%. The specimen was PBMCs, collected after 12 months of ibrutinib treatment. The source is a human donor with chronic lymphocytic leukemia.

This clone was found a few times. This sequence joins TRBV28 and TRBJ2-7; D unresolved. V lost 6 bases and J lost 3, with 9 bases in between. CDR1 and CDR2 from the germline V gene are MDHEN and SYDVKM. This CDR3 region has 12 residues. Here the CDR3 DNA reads TGTGCCAGCAGCCGCGCAGGCTACGAGCAGTACTTC. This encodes CASSRAGYEQYF.

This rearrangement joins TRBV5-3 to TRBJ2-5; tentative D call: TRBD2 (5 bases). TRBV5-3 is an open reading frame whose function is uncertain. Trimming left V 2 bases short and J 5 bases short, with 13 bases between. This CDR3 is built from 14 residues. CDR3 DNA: TGTGCCAGAAGCTTTATGCGGGTCCGGGAGACCCAGTACTTC. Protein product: CARSFMRVRETQYF.

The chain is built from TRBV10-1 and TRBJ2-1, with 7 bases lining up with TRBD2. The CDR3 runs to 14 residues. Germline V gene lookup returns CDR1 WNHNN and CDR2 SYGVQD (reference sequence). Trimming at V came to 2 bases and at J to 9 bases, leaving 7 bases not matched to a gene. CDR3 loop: CASSEAAGASEQFF. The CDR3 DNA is TGCGCCAGCAGTGAGGCGGCGGGAGCTAGTGAGCAGTTCTTC.

The CDR3 DNA reads TGCGCCAGCAGCTTGGCCGGACAAGAATATGGCTACACCTTC. Its translation is CASSLAGQEYGYTF. The chain joins TRBV5-1 to TRBJ1-2; D is perhaps TRBD1 (5 bases). Trimming removed 0 bases from V and 5 bases from J, with 11 bases in between. The CDR3 consists of 14 residues. The germline CDR1 and CDR2 sequences are SGHRS and YFSETQ.

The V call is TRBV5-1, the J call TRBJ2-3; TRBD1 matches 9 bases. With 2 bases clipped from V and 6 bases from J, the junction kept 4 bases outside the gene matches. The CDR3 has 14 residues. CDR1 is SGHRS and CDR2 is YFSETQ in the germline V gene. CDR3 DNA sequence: TGCGCCAGCAGCTTATTAGGGACAGGGGATACGCAGTATTTT. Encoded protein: CASSLLGTGDTQYF.

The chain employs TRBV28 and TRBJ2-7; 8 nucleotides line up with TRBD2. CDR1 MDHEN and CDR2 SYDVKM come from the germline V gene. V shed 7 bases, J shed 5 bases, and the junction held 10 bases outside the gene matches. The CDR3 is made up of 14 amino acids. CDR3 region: CASTQRESVDEQYF. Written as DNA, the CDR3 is TGTGCCAGCACACAGCGGGAGTCCGTGGACGAGCAGTACTTC. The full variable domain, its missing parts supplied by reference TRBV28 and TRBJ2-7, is DVKVTQSSRYLVKRTGEKVFLECVQDMDHENMFWYRQDPGLGLRLIYFSYDVKMKEKGDIPEGYSVSREKKERFSLILESASTNQTSMYLCASTQRESVDEQYFGPGTRLTVT.

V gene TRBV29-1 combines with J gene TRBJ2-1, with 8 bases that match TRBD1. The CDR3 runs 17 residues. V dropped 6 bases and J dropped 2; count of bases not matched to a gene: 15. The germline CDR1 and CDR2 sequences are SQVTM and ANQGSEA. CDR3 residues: CSVSKGQGQVTYNEQFF. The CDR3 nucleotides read TGCAGCGTGTCAAAGGGCCAGGGACAGGTCACCTACAATGAGCAGTTCTTC.

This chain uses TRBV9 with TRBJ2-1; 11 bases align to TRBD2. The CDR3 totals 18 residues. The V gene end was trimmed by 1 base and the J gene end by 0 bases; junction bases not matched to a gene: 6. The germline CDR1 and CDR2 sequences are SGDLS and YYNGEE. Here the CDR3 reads CASSVRTSGLSSYNEQFF. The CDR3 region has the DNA TGTGCCAGCAGCGTACGGACTAGCGGGCTTAGCTCCTACAATGAGCAGTTCTTC. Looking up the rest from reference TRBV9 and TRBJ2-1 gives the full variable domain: DSGVTQTPKHLITATGQRVTLRCSPRSGDLSVYWYQQSLDQGLQFLIQYYNGEERAKGNILERFSAQQFPDLHSELNLSSLELGDSALYFCASSVRTSGLSSYNEQFFGPGTRLTVL.

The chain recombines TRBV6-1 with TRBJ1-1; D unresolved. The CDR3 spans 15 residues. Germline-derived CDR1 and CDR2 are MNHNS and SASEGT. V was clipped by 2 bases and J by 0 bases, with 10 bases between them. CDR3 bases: TGTGCCAGCAGTGAACCCCTGAGCATGAACACTGAAGCTTTCTTT. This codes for CASSEPLSMNTEAFF.

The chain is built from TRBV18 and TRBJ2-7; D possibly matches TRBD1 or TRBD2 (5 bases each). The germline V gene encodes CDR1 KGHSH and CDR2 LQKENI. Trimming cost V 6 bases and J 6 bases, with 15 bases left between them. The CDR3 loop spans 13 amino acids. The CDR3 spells CASSPPGPGEQYF. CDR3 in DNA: TGTGCCAGCTCGCCGCCGGGGCCTGGCGAGCAGTACTTC.

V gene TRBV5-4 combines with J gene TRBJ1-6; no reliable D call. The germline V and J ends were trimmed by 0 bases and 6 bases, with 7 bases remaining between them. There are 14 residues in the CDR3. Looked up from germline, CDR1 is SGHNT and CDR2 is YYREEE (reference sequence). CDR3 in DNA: TGTGCCAGCAGCTTGGCCAGTAGTAATTCACCCCTCCACTTT. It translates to CASSLASSNSPLHF.

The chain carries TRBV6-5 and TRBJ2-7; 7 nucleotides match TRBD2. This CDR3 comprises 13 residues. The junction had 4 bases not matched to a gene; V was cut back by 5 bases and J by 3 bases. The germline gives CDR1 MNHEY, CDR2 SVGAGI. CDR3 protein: CASSTREGYEQYF. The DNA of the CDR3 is TGTGCCAGCAGTACGAGGGAGGGCTACGAGCAGTACTTC.

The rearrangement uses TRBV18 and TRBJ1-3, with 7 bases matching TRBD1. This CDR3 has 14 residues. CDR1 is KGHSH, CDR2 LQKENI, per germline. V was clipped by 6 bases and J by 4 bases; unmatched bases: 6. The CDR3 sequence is CASSKQGQGNTIYF. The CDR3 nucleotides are TGTGCCAGCTCCAAGCAGGGACAGGGAAACACCATATATTTT. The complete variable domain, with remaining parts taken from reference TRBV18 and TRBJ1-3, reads NAGVMQNPRHLVRRRGQEARLRCSPMKGHSHVYWYRQLPEEGLKFMVYLQKENIIDESGMPKERFSAEFPKEGPSILRIQQVVRGDSAAYFCASSKQGQGNTIYFGEGSWLTVV.

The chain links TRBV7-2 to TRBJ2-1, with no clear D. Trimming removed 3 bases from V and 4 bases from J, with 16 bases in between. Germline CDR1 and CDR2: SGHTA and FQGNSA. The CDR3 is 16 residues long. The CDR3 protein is CASSFPAFLEYNEQFF. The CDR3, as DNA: TGTGCCAGCAGCTTCCCGGCGTTCCTGGAATACAATGAGCAGTTCTTC.

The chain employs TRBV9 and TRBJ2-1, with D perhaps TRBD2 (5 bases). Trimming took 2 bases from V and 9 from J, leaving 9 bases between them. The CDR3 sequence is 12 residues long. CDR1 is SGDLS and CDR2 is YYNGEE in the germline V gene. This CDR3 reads CASSVGLAEQFF. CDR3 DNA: TGTGCCAGCAGCGTTGGACTCGCTGAGCAGTTCTTC.

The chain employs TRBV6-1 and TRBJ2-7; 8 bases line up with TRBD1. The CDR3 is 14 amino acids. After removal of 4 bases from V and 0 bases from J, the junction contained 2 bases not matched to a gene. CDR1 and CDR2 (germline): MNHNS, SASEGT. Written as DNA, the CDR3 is TGTGCCAGCAGTGGGACAGGGCACTCCTACGAGCAGTACTTC. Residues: CASSGTGHSYEQYF.

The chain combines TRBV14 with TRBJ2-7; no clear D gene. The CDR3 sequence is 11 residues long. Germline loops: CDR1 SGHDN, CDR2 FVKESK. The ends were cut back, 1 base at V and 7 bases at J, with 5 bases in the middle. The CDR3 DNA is TGTGCCAGCAGCCAAGTCCGTGAGCAGTACTTC. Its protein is CASSQVREQYF.

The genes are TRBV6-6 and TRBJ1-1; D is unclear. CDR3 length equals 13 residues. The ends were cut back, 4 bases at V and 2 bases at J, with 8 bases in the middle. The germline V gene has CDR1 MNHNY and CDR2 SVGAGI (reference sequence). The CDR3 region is CASSSGVNTEAFF. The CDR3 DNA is TGTGCCAGCAGTTCCGGGGTCAACACTGAAGCTTTCTTT.

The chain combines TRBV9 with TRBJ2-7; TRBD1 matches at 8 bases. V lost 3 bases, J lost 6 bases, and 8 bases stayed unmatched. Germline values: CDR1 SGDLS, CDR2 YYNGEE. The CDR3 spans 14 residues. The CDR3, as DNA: TGTGCCAGCAGCGCGACAGGGGTGGGCGTCGAGCAGTACTTC. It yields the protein CASSATGVGVEQYF.

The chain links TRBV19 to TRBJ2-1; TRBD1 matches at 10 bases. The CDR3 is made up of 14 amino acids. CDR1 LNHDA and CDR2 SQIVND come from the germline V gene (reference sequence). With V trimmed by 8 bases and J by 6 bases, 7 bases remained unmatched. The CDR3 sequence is CASGQGGRSNEQFF. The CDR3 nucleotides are TGTGCCAGTGGACAGGGGGGGCGGAGCAATGAGCAGTTCTTC.

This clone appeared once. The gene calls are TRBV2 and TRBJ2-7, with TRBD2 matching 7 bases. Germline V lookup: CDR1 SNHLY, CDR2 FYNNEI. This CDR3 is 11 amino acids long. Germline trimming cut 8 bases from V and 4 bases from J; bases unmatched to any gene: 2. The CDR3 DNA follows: TGTGCCAGCTCGGGGGGATACGAGCAGTACTTC. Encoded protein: CASSGGYEQYF.

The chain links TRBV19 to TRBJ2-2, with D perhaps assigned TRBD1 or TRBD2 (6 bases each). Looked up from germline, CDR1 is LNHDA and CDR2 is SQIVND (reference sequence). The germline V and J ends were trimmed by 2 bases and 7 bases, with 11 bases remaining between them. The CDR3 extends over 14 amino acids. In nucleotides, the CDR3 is TGTGCCAGTAGTATACAAGGGGGGAACGGGGAGCTGTTTTTT. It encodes CASSIQGGNGELFF.

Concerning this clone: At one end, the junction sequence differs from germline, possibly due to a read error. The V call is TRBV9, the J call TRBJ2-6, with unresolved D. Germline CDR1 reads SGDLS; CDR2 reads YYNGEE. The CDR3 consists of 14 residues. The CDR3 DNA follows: TGTGCCGGCAGCTTATCCTCTGGGGCCAACGTCCTGACTTTC. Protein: CAGSLSSGANVLTF.

This CDR3 reads CASSLAELAGIDTQYF. CDR3 in DNA: TGCGCCAGCAGCTTGGCCGAGTTGGCGGGAATAGATACGCAGTATTTT. The genes are TRBV5-1 and TRBJ2-3; tentative D call: TRBD2 (6 bases). The CDR3 totals 16 residues. The germline gives CDR1 SGHRS, CDR2 YFSETQ. The V gene lost 0 bases and the J gene lost 5 bases, with 16 bases spanning the gap.

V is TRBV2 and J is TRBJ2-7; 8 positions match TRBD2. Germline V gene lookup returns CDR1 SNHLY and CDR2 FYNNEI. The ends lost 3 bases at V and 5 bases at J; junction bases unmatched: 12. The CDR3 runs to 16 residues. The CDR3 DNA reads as TGTGCCAGCAGTGACAGGGGCACCGGGACTAGTGACGAGCAGTACTTC. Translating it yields CASSDRGTGTSDEQYF.

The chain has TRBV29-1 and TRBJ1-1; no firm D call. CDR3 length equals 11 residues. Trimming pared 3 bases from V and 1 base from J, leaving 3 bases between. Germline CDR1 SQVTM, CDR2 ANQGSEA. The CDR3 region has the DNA TGCAGCGTTGAGGGGAACACTGAAGCTTTCTTT. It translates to CSVEGNTEAFF.

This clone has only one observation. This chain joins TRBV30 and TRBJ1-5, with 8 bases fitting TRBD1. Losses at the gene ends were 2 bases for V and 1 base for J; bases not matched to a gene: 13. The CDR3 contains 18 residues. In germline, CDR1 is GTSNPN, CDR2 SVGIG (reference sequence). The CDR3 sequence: CAWSRNDRGGWSNQPQHF. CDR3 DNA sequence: TGTGCCTGGAGTCGCAACGACAGGGGAGGTTGGAGCAATCAGCCCCAGCATTTT.